The 25 T cell receptor beta chains reported below all come from one sample, sequenced in a study of T cells in narcolepsy. TCRdb's table, derived via immunoSEQ multiplex PCR, lists solely in-frame clones and lacks some. The sample contains about 33,000 clones, about 90% of which appear only once. Material for sequencing was CD45RA- memory CD4+ T cells from PBMCs. The receptors were sampled from a human donor with narcolepsy.

The V gene is TRBV27, the J gene TRBJ1-4; a weak D match, TRBD1 (6 bases). The germline V gene encodes CDR1 MNHEY and CDR2 SMNVEV (reference sequence). V shed 5 bases and J shed 7 bases, with 17 bases lying between them. The CDR3 extends over 15 amino acids. DNA of the CDR3: TGTGCCAGCAGTCCCGAGAGGGGGGGATCTGAAAAACTGTTTTTT. Residues: CASSPERGGSEKLFF. Using reference TRBV27 and TRBJ1-4 for the parts outside the CDR3, the full variable domain is EAQVTQNPRYLITVTGKKLTVTCSQNMNHEYMSWYRQDPGLGLRQIYYSMNVEVTDKGDVPEGYKVSRKEKRNFPLILESPSPNQTSLYFCASSPERGGSEKLFFGSGTQLSVL.

This sequence joins TRBV7-7 and TRBJ2-2; D possibly corresponds to TRBD1 (5 bases). CDR3 length equals 14 residues. V shed 5 bases and J shed 1 base, with 8 bases lying between them. In germline, CDR1 is SSHAT, CDR2 FNYEAQ (reference sequence). The CDR3 sequence is CASSIDRNTGELFF. CDR3 DNA: TGTGCCAGCAGCATTGACAGGAACACCGGGGAGCTGTTTTTT.

V is TRBV28 and J is TRBJ2-7; 8 bases align to TRBD2. The CDR3 is 15 amino acids. Per germline, CDR1 MDHEN and CDR2 SYDVKM. Germline trimming cut 4 bases from V and 2 bases from J; bases unmatched to any gene: 7. This CDR3 is CASSSGAGGAYEQYF. The DNA of the CDR3 is TGTGCCAGCAGTTCGGGCGCGGGGGGCGCCTACGAGCAGTACTTC.

The CDR3, as DNA: TGTGCCAGCACTTTGGAGACAGTATACGAGCAGTACTTC. As protein: CASTLETVYEQYF. This chain links TRBV6-1 with TRBJ2-7, with D possibly being TRBD1 (5 bases). Trimming removed 7 bases from V and 4 bases from J, with 14 bases in between. CDR3 length: 13 residues. From germline, CDR1 is MNHNS and CDR2 SASEGT.

The V call is TRBV28, the J call TRBJ1-2; possible D gene TRBD1, 5 bases. V was cut by 7 bases and J by 4 bases, with 19 bases left in between. This CDR3 contains 15 residues. Germline V gene lookup returns CDR1 MDHEN and CDR2 SYDVKM. CDR3 bases: TGTGCCAGCACCACCACCCGGGCAGGGCTCTATGGCTACACCTTC. It is translated as CASTTTRAGLYGYTF.

CDR3 in amino acids: CASSPYRDQYF. CDR3 DNA: TGTGCCAGCAGCCCGTATCGGGACCAGTACTTC. The rearrangement uses TRBV7-6 and TRBJ2-5; tentatively, D is TRBD2 (5 bases). CDR1 SGHVS and CDR2 FNYEAQ come from the germline V gene. Trimming stripped 5 bases from V and 10 bases from J, with 11 bases between. This CDR3 has 11 amino acids.

This chain joins TRBV11-2 and TRBJ2-7; 8 nucleotides align to TRBD2. CDR1 and CDR2 (germline): SGHAT, FQNNGV. The CDR3 runs 18 residues. Unmatched junction bases numbered 16, after V lost 5 bases and J lost 1 base. This chain's CDR3 is CASSPTGRRRGVSYEQYF. The DNA of the CDR3 is TGTGCCAGCAGCCCGACCGGGCGTCGGCGGGGGGTTTCCTACGAGCAGTACTTC.

The chain couples TRBV2 to TRBJ2-2, with 10 nucleotides matching TRBD2. The length of the CDR3 is 15 residues. CDR1 is SNHLY and CDR2 is FYNNEI in the germline V gene. Trimming at V came to 4 bases and at J to 2 bases, leaving 1 base not matched to a gene. The CDR3 protein is CASSGTSGNTGELFF. The DNA of the CDR3 is TGTGCCAGCAGTGGGACTAGCGGAAACACCGGGGAGCTGTTTTTT.

This chain uses TRBV5-1 with TRBJ2-3, with D unclear. Germline lookup yields CDR1 SGHRS and CDR2 YFSETQ. The V end lost 0 bases, the J end lost 0 bases, and 5 bases lay between the germline ends. The CDR3 contains 14 residues. The CDR3 loop is CASSLGASTDTQYF. In DNA, the CDR3 is TGCGCCAGCAGCTTGGGGGCCAGCACAGATACGCAGTATTTT.

The chain has TRBV29-1 and TRBJ2-3, with D possibly being TRBD1 or TRBD2 (5 bases each). Trimming stripped 3 bases from V and 2 bases from J, with 24 bases between. The CDR3 sequence is 18 residues long. In germline, CDR1 is SQVTM, CDR2 ANQGSEA. In nucleotides, the CDR3 is TGCAGCGTTGAGGCCCCCCGGCATGACGGGACCAACACAGATACGCAGTATTTT. Protein sequence: CSVEAPRHDGTNTDTQYF.

The chain links TRBV28 to TRBJ1-1, with 10 bases identical to TRBD1. From germline, CDR1 is MDHEN and CDR2 SYDVKM. V lost 3 bases to trimming and J lost 11 bases; unmatched junction nucleotides: 9. The CDR3 is made up of 14 amino acids. CDR3 protein: CASSLTGTGVTAFF. The CDR3 coding sequence is TGTGCCAGCAGTTTGACCGGGACAGGGGTGACTGCTTTCTTT.

This clone was counted a single time. The chain is built from TRBV6-1 and TRBJ1-5; D call uncertain. This CDR3 spans 16 amino acids. Germline V gene lookup returns CDR1 MNHNS and CDR2 SASEGT. Trimming left V 4 bases short and J 6 bases short, with 19 bases between. The chain's CDR3 is CASSGKPGSRIQPQHF. The CDR3 nucleotides are TGTGCCAGCAGTGGGAAACCAGGCTCACGGATTCAGCCCCAGCATTTT.

The chain uses TRBV14 and TRBJ2-2; no clear D gene. Germline V CDR1 and CDR2: SGHDN, FVKESK. The CDR3 is 15 amino acids. The V end lost 2 bases, the J end lost 4 bases, and 11 bases lay between the germline ends. In DNA, the CDR3 is TGTGCCAGCAGCCAATTCAGCCCGTCCACCGGGGAGCTGTTTTTT. Residues: CASSQFSPSTGELFF. Filled out from reference TRBV14 and TRBJ2-2, the complete variable domain reads EAGVTQFPSHSVIEKGQTVTLRCDPISGHDNLYWYRRVMGKEIKFLLHFVKESKQDESGMPNNRFLAERTGGTYSTLKVQPAELEDSGVYFCASSQFSPSTGELFFGEGSRLTVL.

V usage is TRBV9 and J usage is TRBJ2-5; 12 bases fit TRBD2. The junction had 6 bases not matched to a gene; V was cut back by 2 bases and J by 4 bases. This CDR3 has 16 residues. Per the germline V gene, CDR1 is SGDLS and CDR2 is YYNGEE. CDR3 in amino acids: CASSVTGTSGSETQYF. Written as DNA, the CDR3 is TGTGCCAGCAGCGTCACCGGGACTAGCGGGTCAGAGACCCAGTACTTC.

V is TRBV5-1 and J is TRBJ1-5, with a weak D call TRBD1 (5 bases). CDR1 is SGHRS, CDR2 YFSETQ, per germline. The CDR3 contains 14 residues. V lost 4 bases and J lost 0, with 8 bases in between. The DNA of the CDR3 is TGCGCCAGCAGCGAGGGGAGTAGCAATCAGCCCCAGCATTTT. Amino acids: CASSEGSSNQPQHF.

This clone was found once. This chain uses TRBV7-8 with TRBJ2-2; the D is unclear. The germline V and J ends were trimmed by 7 bases and 5 bases, with 14 bases remaining between them. The CDR3 runs to 14 residues. The V gene's germline CDR1 is SGHVS and CDR2 FQNEAQ. In DNA, the CDR3 is TGTGCCAGCACCCAAGAACAGAGAACCGGGGAGCTGTTTTTT. Protein sequence: CASTQEQRTGELFF. The full variable domain, with the rest looked up from reference TRBV7-8 and TRBJ2-2, is GAGVSQSPRYKVAKRGQDVALRCDPISGHVSLFWYQQALGQGPEFLTYFQNEAQLDKSGLPSDRFFAERPEGSVSTLKIQRTQQEDSAVYLCASTQEQRTGELFFGEGSRLTVL.

The chain carries TRBV7-8 and TRBJ1-2; TRBD1 is a possible D gene (6 bases). The V gene lost 4 bases and the J gene lost 2 bases, with 17 bases spanning the gap. Germline V CDR1 and CDR2: SGHVS, FQNEAQ. This CDR3 is 16 amino acids long. The CDR3 DNA reads TGTGCCAGCAGCTCCCACCTCCGGACAGCCAACTATGGCTACACCTTC. It encodes CASSSHLRTANYGYTF.

The chain carries TRBV19 and TRBJ2-1; TRBD1 or TRBD2 may be the D gene (7 bases each). Germline values: CDR1 LNHDA, CDR2 SQIVND (reference sequence). This CDR3 region has 15 residues. V lost 5 bases and J lost 6, with 17 bases in between. CDR3 amino acids: CASSPQGVAGNEQFF. CDR3 coding DNA: TGTGCCAGTAGTCCGCAGGGGGTAGCGGGCAATGAGCAGTTCTTC.

The genes are TRBV19 and TRBJ1-1; 7 bases align to TRBD1. Per germline, CDR1 LNHDA and CDR2 SQIVND (reference sequence). The CDR3 is 16 residues long. The J segment lost 6 bases and the V segment lost 3 bases, leaving 13 bases of the junction unmatched. The CDR3 spells CASSMATSTGAAEAFF. DNA of the CDR3: TGTGCCAGTAGTATGGCCACAAGCACAGGGGCGGCTGAAGCTTTCTTT.

The chain employs TRBV4-2 and TRBJ2-5, with a tentative D call TRBD2 (5 bases). The V end was cut by 0 bases, the J end by 1 base, with 12 bases between. The germline gives CDR1 LGHNA, CDR2 YNFKEQ. There are 16 residues in the CDR3. CDR3 nucleotide sequence: TGTGCCAGCAGCCAAGATACTAGTGCCCCCCAAGAGACCCAGTACTTC. Translation gives CASSQDTSAPQETQYF.

The chain recombines TRBV30 with TRBJ2-7; possible D gene TRBD2, 5 bases. Looked up from germline, CDR1 is GTSNPN and CDR2 is SVGIG (reference sequence). Trimming took off 2 bases at V and 3 bases at J, with 8 bases between the two ends. The CDR3 is 12 residues long. Written as DNA, the CDR3 is TGTGCCTGGAGTACCGGGGTCTACGAGCAGTACTTC. This encodes CAWSTGVYEQYF.

The chain recombines TRBV18 with TRBJ2-1; D is possibly TRBD2 (6 bases). Germline V lookup: CDR1 KGHSH, CDR2 LQKENI. This CDR3 is built from 13 residues. Trimming took off 2 bases at V and 10 bases at J, with 12 bases between the two ends. This CDR3 is CASSPMRREEQFF. The CDR3, as DNA: TGTGCCAGCTCACCAATGCGCCGGGAGGAGCAGTTCTTC. Full variable domain (rest looked up from reference TRBV18 and TRBJ2-1): NAGVMQNPRHLVRRRGQEARLRCSPMKGHSHVYWYRQLPEEGLKFMVYLQKENIIDESGMPKERFSAEFPKEGPSILRIQQVVRGDSAAYFCASSPMRREEQFFGPGTRLTVL.

To note about this clone: The junction shows a germline mismatch at one end, possibly a read error. V and J are TRBV4-1 and TRBJ1-2, with unresolved D. CDR3 size: 14 residues. In germline, CDR1 is MGHRA, CDR2 YSYEKL. The CDR3 loop reads CASSQDGNSYGYTF. CDR3 bases: TGTGCCAGCAGCCAAGACGGGAACAGCTATGGCTACACCTTC.

This chain connects TRBV5-4 to TRBJ1-1, with unresolved D. From germline, CDR1 is SGHNT and CDR2 YYREEE (reference sequence). V was trimmed by 4 bases and J by 0 bases, leaving 16 bases between them. This CDR3 has 16 residues. The CDR3 sequence: CASSPGQNLMNTEAFF. In nucleotides, the CDR3 is TGTGCCAGCAGCCCCGGGCAGAACCTGATGAACACTGAAGCTTTCTTT.

Of note for this clone: A read error may account for a junction end that differs from germline. The chain links TRBV30 to TRBJ1-1, with no clear D. This CDR3 has 12 residues. Germline CDR1 and CDR2: GTSNPN and SVGIG (reference sequence). The CDR3 loop is CAGRVLNTEAFF. CDR3 sequence (DNA): TGTGCCGGGAGGGTTTTGAACACTGAAGCTTTCTTT.